This T cell receptor beta chain originates from a study of shared clonotypes between healthy human individuals. The study's findings and limits: Richness estimates generally favored naive over memory subsets. Clonotype sharing across a few donors was observed for 4% to 5.5% of naive CD4 clonotypes.

The naive CD8 fraction comprised CD45RO-negative cells positively selected for CCR7 and excluded terminally differentiated effector memory CD45RA+ cells. It was 200 to 250 ng DNA, about 30,000 T cell genomes, that sorted-subset replicate PCRs used. TCRdb's copy holds only in-frame clones and misses some; the assay was immunoSEQ multiplex PCR. The sample carries about 2.1 million clones, around 95% recorded once. Trimming shortened V by 8 bases and J by 4 bases, and 17 bases separated the two germline ends. The germline CDR1 and CDR2 sequences are MNHNS and SASEGT. The CDR3 is 15 amino acids. This clone has more than one count but fewer than ten. The antigen is unknown.

The source material was naive CD8+ T cells from PBMCs. The receptor's source is a man in his late teens or twenties in good health. Some clones in this sample may be carry-over from other donors' samples. The chain employs TRBV6-1 and TRBJ1-4, with a possible D match to TRBD1 (6 bases). The CDR3 spells CASWGRGGGNEKLFF. The CDR3, as DNA: TGTGCCAGCTGGGGCAGGGGCGGAGGTAATGAAAAACTGTTTTTT.